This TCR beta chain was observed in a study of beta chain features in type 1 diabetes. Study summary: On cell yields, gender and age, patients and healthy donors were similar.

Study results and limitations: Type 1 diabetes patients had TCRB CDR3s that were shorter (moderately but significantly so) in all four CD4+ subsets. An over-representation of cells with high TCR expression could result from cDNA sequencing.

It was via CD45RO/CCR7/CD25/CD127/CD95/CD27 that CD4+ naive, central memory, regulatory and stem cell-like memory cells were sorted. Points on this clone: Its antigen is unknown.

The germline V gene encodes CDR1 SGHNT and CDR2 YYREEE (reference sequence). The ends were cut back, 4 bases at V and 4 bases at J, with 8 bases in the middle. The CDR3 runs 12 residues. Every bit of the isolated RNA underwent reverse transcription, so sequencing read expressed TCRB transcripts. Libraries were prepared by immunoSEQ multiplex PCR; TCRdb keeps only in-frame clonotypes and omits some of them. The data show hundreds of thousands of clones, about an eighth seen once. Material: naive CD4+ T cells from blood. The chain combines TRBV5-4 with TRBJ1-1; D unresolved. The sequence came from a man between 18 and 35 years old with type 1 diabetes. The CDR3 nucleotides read TGTGCCAGCAGCCCCCAGAGCACTGAAGCTTTCTTT. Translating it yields CASSPQSTEAFF.